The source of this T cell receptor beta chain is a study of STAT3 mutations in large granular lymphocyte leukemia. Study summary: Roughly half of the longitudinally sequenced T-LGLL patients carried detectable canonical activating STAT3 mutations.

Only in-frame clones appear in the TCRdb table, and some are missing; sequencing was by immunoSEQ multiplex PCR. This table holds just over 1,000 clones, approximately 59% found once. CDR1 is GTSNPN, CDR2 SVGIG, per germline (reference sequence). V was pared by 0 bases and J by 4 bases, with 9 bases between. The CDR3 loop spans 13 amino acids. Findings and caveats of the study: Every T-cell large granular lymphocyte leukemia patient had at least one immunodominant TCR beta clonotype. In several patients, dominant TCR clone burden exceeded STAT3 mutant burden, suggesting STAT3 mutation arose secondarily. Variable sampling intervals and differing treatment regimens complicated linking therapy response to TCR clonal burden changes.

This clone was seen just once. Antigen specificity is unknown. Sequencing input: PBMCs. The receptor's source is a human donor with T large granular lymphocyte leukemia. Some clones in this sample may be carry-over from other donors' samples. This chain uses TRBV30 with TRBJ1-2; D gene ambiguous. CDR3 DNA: TGTGCCTGGAGTGTTAAGTTTCTCTATGGCTACACCTTC. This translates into CAWSVKFLYGYTF.